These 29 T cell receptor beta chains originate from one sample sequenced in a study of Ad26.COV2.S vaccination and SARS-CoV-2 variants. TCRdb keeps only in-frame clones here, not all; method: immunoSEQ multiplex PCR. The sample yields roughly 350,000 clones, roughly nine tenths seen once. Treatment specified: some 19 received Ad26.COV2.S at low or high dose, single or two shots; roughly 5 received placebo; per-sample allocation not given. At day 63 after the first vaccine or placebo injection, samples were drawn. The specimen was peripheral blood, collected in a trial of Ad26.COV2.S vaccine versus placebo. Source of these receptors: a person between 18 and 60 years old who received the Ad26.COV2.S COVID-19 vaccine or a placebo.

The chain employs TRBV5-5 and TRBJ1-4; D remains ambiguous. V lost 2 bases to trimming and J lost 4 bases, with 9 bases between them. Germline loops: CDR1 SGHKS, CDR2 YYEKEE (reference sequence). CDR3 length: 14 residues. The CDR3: CASSLRLNNEKLFF. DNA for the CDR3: TGTGCCAGCAGCTTACGACTGAATAATGAAAAACTGTTTTTT. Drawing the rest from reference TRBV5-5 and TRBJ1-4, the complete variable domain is DAGVTQSPTHLIKTRGQQVTLRCSPISGHKSVSWYQQVLGQGPQFIFQYYEKEERGRGNFPDRFSARQFPNYSSELNVNALLLGDSALYLCASSLRLNNEKLFFGSGTQLSVL.

CDR3 region: CASSQDTGFVYGYTF. The CDR3 DNA reads TGTGCCAGCAGCCAGGACACAGGGTTCGTCTATGGCTACACCTTC. The genes are TRBV3-1 (or the pseudogene TRBV3-2) and TRBJ1-2; possibly TRBD1 for D (6 bases). Trimming removed 3 bases from V and 4 bases from J, with 15 bases in between. This CDR3 spans 15 amino acids. CDR1 LGHDT and CDR2 YNNKEL come from the germline V gene (reference sequence).

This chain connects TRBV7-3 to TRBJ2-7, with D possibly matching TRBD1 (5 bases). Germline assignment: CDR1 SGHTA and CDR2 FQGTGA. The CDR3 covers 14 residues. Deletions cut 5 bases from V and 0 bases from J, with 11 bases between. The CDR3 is CASSTGAFSYEQYF. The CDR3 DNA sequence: TGTGCCAGCAGCACTGGGGCCTTCTCCTACGAGCAGTACTTC.

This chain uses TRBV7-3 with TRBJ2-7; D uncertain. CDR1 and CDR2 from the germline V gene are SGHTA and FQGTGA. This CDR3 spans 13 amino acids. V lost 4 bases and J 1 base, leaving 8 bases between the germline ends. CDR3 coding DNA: TGTGCCAGCAGCTCCTCGGGTTCCTACGAGCAGTACTTC. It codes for CASSSSGSYEQYF.

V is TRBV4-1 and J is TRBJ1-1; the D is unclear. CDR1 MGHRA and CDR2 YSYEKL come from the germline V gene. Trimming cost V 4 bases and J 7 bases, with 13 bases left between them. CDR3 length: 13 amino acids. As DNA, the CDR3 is TGCGCCAGCAGCCTCGACAATGGTCTTGAAGCTTTCTTT. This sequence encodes CASSLDNGLEAFF.

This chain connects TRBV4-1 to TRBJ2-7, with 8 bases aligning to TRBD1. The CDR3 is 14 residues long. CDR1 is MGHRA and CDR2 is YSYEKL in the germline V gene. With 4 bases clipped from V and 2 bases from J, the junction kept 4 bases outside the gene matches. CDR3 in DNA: TGCGCCAGCAGCCCCCGGACAGGGCCCTACGAGCAGTACTTC. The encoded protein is CASSPRTGPYEQYF.

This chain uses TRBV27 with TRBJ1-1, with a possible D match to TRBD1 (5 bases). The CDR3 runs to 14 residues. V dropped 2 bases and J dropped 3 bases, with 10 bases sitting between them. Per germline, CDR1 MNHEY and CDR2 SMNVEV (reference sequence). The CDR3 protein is CASSLTQGYTEAFF. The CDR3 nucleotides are TGTGCCAGCAGTTTAACCCAGGGATACACTGAAGCTTTCTTT.

The CDR3 loop reads CASSRPHSGSGPDTQYF. The CDR3 DNA sequence: TGCGCCAGCAGCCGACCTCATAGCGGGAGCGGCCCAGATACGCAGTATTTT. The chain is built from TRBV4-1 and TRBJ2-3; 9 nucleotides agree with TRBD2. V was pared by 4 bases and J by 4 bases, with 12 bases of the junction left unmatched. The V gene's germline CDR1 is MGHRA and CDR2 YSYEKL. CDR3 length equals 17 residues.

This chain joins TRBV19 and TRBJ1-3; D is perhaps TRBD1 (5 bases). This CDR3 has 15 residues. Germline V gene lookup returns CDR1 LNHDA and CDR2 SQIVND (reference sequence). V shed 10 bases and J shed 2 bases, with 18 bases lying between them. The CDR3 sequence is CATRQSSFTGNTIYF. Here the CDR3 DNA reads TGTGCCACTAGACAGTCGAGTTTTACTGGAAACACCATATATTTT.

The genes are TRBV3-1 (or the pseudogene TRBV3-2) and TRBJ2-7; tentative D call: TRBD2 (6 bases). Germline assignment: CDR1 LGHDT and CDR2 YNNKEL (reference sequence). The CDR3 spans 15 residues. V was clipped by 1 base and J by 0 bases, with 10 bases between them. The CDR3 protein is CASSQVEGSSYEQYF. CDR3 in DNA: TGTGCCAGCAGCCAAGTGGAGGGTAGCTCCTACGAGCAGTACTTC.

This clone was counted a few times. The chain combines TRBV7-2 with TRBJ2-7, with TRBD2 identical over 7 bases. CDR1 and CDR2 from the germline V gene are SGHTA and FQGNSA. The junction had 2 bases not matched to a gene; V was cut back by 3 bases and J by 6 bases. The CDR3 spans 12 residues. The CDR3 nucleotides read TGTGCCAGCAGCTTTATAGCGGGCGAGCAGTACTTC. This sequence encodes CASSFIAGEQYF.

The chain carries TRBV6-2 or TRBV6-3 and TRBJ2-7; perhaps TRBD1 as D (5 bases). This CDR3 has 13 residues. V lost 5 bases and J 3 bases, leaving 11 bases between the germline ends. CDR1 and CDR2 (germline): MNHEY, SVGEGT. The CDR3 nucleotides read TGTGCCAGCAGTCGCGCAGGGAACTACGAGCAGTACTTC. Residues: CASSRAGNYEQYF.

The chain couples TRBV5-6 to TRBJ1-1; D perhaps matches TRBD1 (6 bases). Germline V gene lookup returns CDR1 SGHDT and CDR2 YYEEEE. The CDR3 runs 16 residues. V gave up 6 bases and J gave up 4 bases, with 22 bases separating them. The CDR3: CASKYGFYRAGTEAFF. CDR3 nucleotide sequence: TGTGCCAGCAAATATGGGTTTTACAGGGCGGGCACTGAAGCTTTCTTT.

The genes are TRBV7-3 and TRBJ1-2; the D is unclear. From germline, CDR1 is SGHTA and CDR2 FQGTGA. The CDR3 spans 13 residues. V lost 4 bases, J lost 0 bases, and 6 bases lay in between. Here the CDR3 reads CASSSNANYGYTF. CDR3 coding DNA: TGTGCCAGCAGCTCCAACGCTAACTATGGCTACACCTTC.

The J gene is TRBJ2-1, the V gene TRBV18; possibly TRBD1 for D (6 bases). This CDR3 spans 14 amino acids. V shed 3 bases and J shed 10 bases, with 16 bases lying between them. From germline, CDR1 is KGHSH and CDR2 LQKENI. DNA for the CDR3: TGTGCCAGCTCACCTAACGGACAGTCCCACGAGCAGTTCTTC. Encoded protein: CASSPNGQSHEQFF.

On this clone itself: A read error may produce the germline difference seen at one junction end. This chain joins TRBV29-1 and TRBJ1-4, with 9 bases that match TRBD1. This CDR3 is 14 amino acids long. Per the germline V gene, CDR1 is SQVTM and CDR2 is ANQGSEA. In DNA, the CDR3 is TGCAGCGTCCCACAGGACAGGGGTAATGGAAAACTGTTTTTT. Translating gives CSVPQDRGNGKLFF.

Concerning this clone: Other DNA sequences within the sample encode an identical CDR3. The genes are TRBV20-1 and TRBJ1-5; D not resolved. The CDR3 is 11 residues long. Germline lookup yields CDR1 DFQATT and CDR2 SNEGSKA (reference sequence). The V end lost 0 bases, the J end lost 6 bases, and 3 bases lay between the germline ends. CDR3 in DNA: TGCAGTGCTAGAGAAGGTCAGCCCCAGCATTTT. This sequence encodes CSAREGQPQHF.

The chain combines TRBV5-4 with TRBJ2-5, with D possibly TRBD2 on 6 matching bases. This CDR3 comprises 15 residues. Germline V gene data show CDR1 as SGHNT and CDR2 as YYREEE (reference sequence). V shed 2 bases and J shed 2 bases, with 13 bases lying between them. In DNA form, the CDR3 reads TGTGCCAGCAGCTTCGGTGGGCTAGCGCAAGAGACCCAGTACTTC. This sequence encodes CASSFGGLAQETQYF.

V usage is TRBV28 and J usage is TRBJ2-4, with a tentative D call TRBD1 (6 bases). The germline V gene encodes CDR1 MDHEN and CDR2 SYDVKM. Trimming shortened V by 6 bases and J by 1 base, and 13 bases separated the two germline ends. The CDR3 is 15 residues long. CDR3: CASSTNREAKNIQYF. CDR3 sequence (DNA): TGTGCCAGCAGCACGAACAGGGAGGCCAAAAACATTCAGTACTTC.

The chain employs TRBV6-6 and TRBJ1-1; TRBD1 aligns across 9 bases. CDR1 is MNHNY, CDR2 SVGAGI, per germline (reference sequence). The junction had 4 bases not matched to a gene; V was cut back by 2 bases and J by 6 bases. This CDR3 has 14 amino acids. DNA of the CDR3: TGTGCCAGCAGTTACGTGGGACAGGGACCTGAAGCTTTCTTT. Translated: CASSYVGQGPEAFF.

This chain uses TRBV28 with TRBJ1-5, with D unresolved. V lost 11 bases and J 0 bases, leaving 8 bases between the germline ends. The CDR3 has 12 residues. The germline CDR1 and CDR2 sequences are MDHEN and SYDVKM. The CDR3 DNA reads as TGTGCCTGCGGGCTTAGCAATCAGCCCCAGCATTTT. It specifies CACGLSNQPQHF.

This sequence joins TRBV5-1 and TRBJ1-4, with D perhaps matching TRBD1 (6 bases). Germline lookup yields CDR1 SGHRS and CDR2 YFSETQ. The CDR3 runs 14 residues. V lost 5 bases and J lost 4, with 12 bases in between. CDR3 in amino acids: CASRTGTSNEKLFF. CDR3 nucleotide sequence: TGCGCCAGCAGAACCGGGACAAGTAATGAAAAACTGTTTTTT.

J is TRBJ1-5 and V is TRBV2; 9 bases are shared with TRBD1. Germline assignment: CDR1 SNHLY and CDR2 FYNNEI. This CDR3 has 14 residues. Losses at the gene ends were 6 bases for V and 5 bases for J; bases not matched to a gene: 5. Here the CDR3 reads CASSRTGADQPQHF. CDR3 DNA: TGTGCCAGCAGCAGGACAGGGGCGGATCAGCCCCAGCATTTT.

CDR3 sequence (DNA): TGTGCCAGCGGGGACTTCGGGCCCCAGCATTTT. As protein: CASGDFGPQHF. J is TRBJ1-5 and V is TRBV27, with a weak D call TRBD1 (5 bases). CDR1 and CDR2 (germline): MNHEY, SMNVEV (reference sequence). The CDR3 contains 11 residues. V shed 8 bases and J shed 9 bases, with 11 bases lying between them.

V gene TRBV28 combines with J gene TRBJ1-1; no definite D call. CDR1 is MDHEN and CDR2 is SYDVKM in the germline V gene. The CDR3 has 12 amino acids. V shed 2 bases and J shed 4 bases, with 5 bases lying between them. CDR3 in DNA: TGTGCCAGCAGTTTAGTGCTCACTGAAGCTTTCTTT. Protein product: CASSLVLTEAFF.

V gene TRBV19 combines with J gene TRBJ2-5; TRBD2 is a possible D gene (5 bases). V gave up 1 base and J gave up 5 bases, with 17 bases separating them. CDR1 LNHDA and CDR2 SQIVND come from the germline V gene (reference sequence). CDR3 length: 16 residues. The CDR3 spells CASSIGRVTSRETQYF. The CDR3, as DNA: TGTGCCAGTAGTATAGGGCGGGTCACGAGTAGGGAGACCCAGTACTTC.

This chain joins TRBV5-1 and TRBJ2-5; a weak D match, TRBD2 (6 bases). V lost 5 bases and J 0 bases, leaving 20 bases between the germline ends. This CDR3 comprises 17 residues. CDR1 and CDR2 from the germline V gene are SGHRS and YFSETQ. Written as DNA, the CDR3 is TGCGCCAGCAGGTGGGGACGGGACTTATCGTACCAAGAGACCCAGTACTTC. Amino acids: CASRWGRDLSYQETQYF.

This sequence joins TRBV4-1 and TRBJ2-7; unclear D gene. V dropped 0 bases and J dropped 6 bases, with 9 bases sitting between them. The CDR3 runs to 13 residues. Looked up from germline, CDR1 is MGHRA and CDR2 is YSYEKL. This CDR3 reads CASSQDHTGEQYF. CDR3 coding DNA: TGCGCCAGCAGCCAAGATCATACGGGCGAGCAGTACTTC.

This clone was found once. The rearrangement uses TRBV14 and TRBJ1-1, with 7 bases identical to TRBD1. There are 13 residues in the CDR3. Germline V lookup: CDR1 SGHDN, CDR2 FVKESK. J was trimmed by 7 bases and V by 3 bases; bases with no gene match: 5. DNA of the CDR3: TGTGCCAGCAGCCAGATTTGGACAGGTGAAGCTTTCTTT. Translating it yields CASSQIWTGEAFF.